Below, 17 T cell receptor beta chains from the same sample are listed, as sequenced in a study of T cell repertoires in cytomegalovirus infection. TCRdb used MiXCR to reprocess the reads, holding one entry per CDR3 protein. Of about 680,000 distinct CDR3 sequences in the sample, 20% to 25% are singletons; the top ten hold 6.5% to 10%. Sequencing input: CD8+ T cells from PBMCs. Every receptor here comes from a human donor in good health (CMV status not recorded). Some clones in this sample may be carry-over from other donors' samples.

The gene calls are TRBV6-1 and TRBJ1-5, with 8 bases fitting TRBD1. The CDR3 contains 16 residues. Losses at the gene ends were 3 bases for V and 6 bases for J; bases not matched to a gene: 10. The germline V gene has CDR1 MNHNS and CDR2 SASEGT. The CDR3 is CASSDRGRTSRQPQHF. The DNA for the CDR3 is TGTGCCAGCAGTGACAGGGGGCGAACTTCCCGTCAGCCCCAGCATTTT.

Worth noting for this clonotype: The junction departs from the called germline gene at one end, perhaps through a read error. This sequence joins TRBV4-1 and TRBJ2-3; TRBD2 aligns across 8 bases. The CDR3 is 17 residues long. Germline CDR1 and CDR2: MGHRA and YSYEKL. CDR3 nucleotides: TGTGCCAGCAGACGGACCGAACGGGGGGGCCAAACAGATACGCAGTATTTT. Its protein is CASRRTERGGQTDTQYF.

This clonotype showed up many times. The V and J genes are TRBV7-9 and TRBJ1-2, with 8 nucleotides matching TRBD1. V was clipped by 5 bases and J by 4 bases; unmatched bases: 9. This CDR3 region has 15 residues. Germline V CDR1 and CDR2: SEHNR, FQNEAQ (reference sequence). CDR3 in DNA: TGTGCCAGCAGCAACAGTGGGACAGGAGTCTATGGCTACACCTTC. Translation: CASSNSGTGVYGYTF.

This clonotype was seen many times. For the CDR3, the DNA is TGTGCCAGCAGCGGAGGGGGCTGGAATGAGCAGTTCTTC. Amino acids: CASSGGGWNEQFF. The chain combines TRBV7-6 with TRBJ2-1; weak D call: TRBD1 (7 bases). The CDR3 covers 13 residues. Germline V gene lookup returns CDR1 SGHVS and CDR2 FNYEAQ. V was shortened by 5 bases and J by 7 bases, with 12 bases between the two germline ends.

The rearrangement joins TRBV6-2 or TRBV6-3 to TRBJ1-5, with a possible D match to TRBD1 (6 bases). CDR3 length equals 13 residues. Trimming removed 8 bases from V and 4 bases from J, with 12 bases in between. Germline V gene data show CDR1 as MNHEY and CDR2 as SVGEGT. CDR3 DNA sequence: TGTGCCAGCGGGGGGCACCTGAATCAGCCCCAGCATTTT. This gives the protein CASGGHLNQPQHF.

The chain combines TRBV6-5 with TRBJ2-7; 10 bases align to TRBD1. The germline V gene has CDR1 MNHEY and CDR2 SVGAGI. Trimming cost V 2 bases and J 6 bases; bases outside gene matches: 7. This CDR3 region has 15 residues. The CDR3 here is CASSYQTTGGGEQYF. CDR3 DNA: TGTGCCAGCAGTTACCAAACGACAGGGGGCGGCGAGCAGTACTTC.

In this sample, this clonotype turned up a few times. CDR3 loop: CASSLASVGPTFYEQYF. The CDR3 DNA follows: TGTGCCAGCAGTTTAGCGTCCGTGGGACCGACATTCTACGAGCAGTACTTC. The chain carries TRBV12-3 or TRBV12-4 and TRBJ2-7; D possibly matches TRBD1 or TRBD2 (5 bases each). CDR3 length: 17 amino acids. Trimming removed 0 bases from V and 3 bases from J, with 18 bases in between.

This clonotype was found many times. The chain carries TRBV28 and TRBJ2-2; 10 bases match TRBD1. V dropped 6 bases and J dropped 2; count of bases not matched to a gene: 3. The germline CDR1 and CDR2 sequences are MDHEN and SYDVKM. This CDR3 contains 15 residues. CDR3 in DNA: TGTGCCAGCAGCTGGGACAGGGGAAACACCGGGGAGCTGTTTTTT. This gives the protein CASSWDRGNTGELFF.

This clonotype showed up many times. V and J are TRBV6-2 or TRBV6-3 and TRBJ2-7, with 9 positions matching TRBD2. The germline gives CDR1 MNHEY, CDR2 SVGEGT. V was pared by 4 bases and J by 1 base, with 5 bases of the junction left unmatched. This CDR3 spans 15 amino acids. The CDR3 reads CASSSTTSGSYEQYV. The CDR3 region has the DNA TGTGCCAGCAGTTCGACAACTAGCGGGTCCTACGAGCAGTACGTC.

This clonotype was observed a few times. The chain recombines TRBV28 with TRBJ2-7; TRBD1 might be the D (6 bases). CDR3 length: 14 amino acids. V dropped 4 bases and J dropped 5 bases, with 15 bases sitting between them. CDR1 MDHEN and CDR2 SYDVKM come from the germline V gene. As DNA, the CDR3 is TGTGCCAGCAGTTACCGGCAGGGGCGCAACGAGCAGTACGTC. Its protein is CASSYRQGRNEQYV.

In its sample, this clonotype was seen many times. The chain couples TRBV12-3 or TRBV12-4 to TRBJ1-1, with unresolved D. The V gene lost 2 bases and the J gene lost 7 bases, with 5 bases spanning the gap. CDR3 length equals 11 residues. CDR3 sequence (DNA): TGTGCCAGCAGTTTAAATCTTGAAGCTTTCTTT. Translated: CASSLNLEAFF.

The chain joins TRBV7-6 to TRBJ2-7; D may be TRBD2 (5 bases). The length of the CDR3 is 15 residues. Per germline, CDR1 SGHVS and CDR2 FNYEAQ. Trimming cost V 5 bases and J 0 bases, with 14 bases left between them. The CDR3 spells CASSKNLGSSYEQYV. The CDR3 nucleotides read TGTGCCAGCAGCAAAAATCTGGGGAGCTCCTACGAGCAGTACGTC.

With regard to this clonotype: A clone one base away is much larger, so this may be a read error. This chain links TRBV7-9 with TRBJ1-2, with D perhaps TRBD1 (6 bases). Germline V lookup: CDR1 SEHNR, CDR2 FQNEAQ (reference sequence). V gave up 10 bases and J gave up 4 bases, with 19 bases separating them. The CDR3 totals 14 residues. The CDR3 sequence is CANSLSNRAYGYTF. CDR3 coding DNA: TGTGCCAACAGTTTGTCAAACAGGGCCTATGGCTACACCTTC.

This clonotype was recorded at least ten times. The gene calls are TRBV7-6 and TRBJ1-5, with D possibly TRBD1 on 6 matching bases. V shed 4 bases and J shed 6 bases, with 19 bases lying between them. Germline V gene sequence: CDR1 SGHVS, CDR2 FNYEAQ. The CDR3 contains 16 residues. The DNA of the CDR3 is TGTGCCAGCAGCTCAGGCCCCAAGGGGGGTGTTCAGCCCCAGCATTTT. It translates to CASSSGPKGGVQPQHF.

V is TRBV14 and J is TRBJ2-1; the D gene is possibly TRBD2 (7 bases). From germline, CDR1 is SGHDN and CDR2 FVKESK. The CDR3 contains 15 residues. Trimming took off 5 bases at V and 7 bases at J, with 18 bases between the two ends. The CDR3 spells CASSWGRGRYNEQFF. DNA for the CDR3: TGTGCCAGCAGCTGGGGGCGCGGGAGATATAATGAGCAGTTCTTC.

The CDR3 DNA follows: TGCAGCGTTGGATCCACAGATACGCAGTATTTT. Translated: CSVGSTDTQYF. The rearrangement uses TRBV29-1 and TRBJ2-3, with unresolved D. There are 11 residues in the CDR3. V lost 4 bases and J lost 2, with 4 bases in between. The germline gives CDR1 SQVTM, CDR2 ANQGSEA.

This clonotype was observed many times. The genes are TRBV7-6 and TRBJ2-1; 13 bases match TRBD2. Losses at the gene ends were 5 bases for V and 0 bases for J; bases not matched to a gene: 7. The CDR3 spans 18 residues. Germline assignment: CDR1 SGHVS and CDR2 FNYEAQ. CDR3 protein: CASSHPGLAGSSYNEQFF. The CDR3 coding sequence is TGTGCCAGCAGCCACCCGGGACTAGCGGGGAGCTCCTACAATGAGCAGTTCTTC.